This TCR beta chain was identified during a study of cytomegalovirus exposure and HLA in healthy donors (dated by TCRdb to the late 2010s). Study-wide context: An earlier analysis of approximately 600 of the donors reported 250 to 350 Gb of sequence data and some 100 million unique TCR beta sequences from 190 million or so T cells. On average, roughly 250,000 unique TCR beta nucleotide sequences were sequenced per donor among some 420 genotyped donors of the cohort, with 15% to 20% of those sequences being non-productive. Typing coverage varied by locus: roughly 620-640 donors for A, B, C, DRB1 and DQB1; 522 for DQA1; 600 to 610 for DPA1; approximately 450 for DPB1. The study profiled the T cell repertoires of around 700 subjects by immunosequencing and related them to cytomegalovirus serostatus. In a later genetic analysis, genome-wide SNP genotypes for about three fifths of the roughly 670 donors were used, and that subset was treated as a discovery cohort. To study patterns of TCR occurrence, a later analysis re-analyzed previously published TCR beta repertoires from 550 to 800 donors and added high-resolution HLA genotyping. Besides the first cohort of roughly 660 subjects, a separate validation cohort made up of some 110 different subjects was used. Both class I and class II loci were covered by HLA typing, at four-digit resolution. Roughly five DR-DQ haplotypes were handled as single units for association and clustering because linkage in the cohort was strong. The study aimed to test whether cataloging public T cell receptors could reveal signatures of past pathogen exposure. All discovery cohort repertoires had been generated using a single sequencing platform. Donor age, sex, ethnicity and CMV serostatus were compiled alongside the repertoire data. Of the 300 to 500 genotyped donors, roughly 76% were placed in the genetic ancestry cluster associated with self-reported Caucasian donors. Approximately 330 gigabases of sequencing data and approximately 92 million unique TCR sequences made up an early release that covered several hundred HLA-typed donors. High-throughput TCR immunosequencing, statistical association of individual TCRs with disease status, and machine learning were combined to predict cytomegalovirus infection status. To decide whether each TCR beta V gene segment behaved as functional or pseudogenic, an earlier analysis of some 540 of the donors relied on high-throughput TCR beta sequencing. Rather than using new phenotypic data, the later analysis identified candidate immune exposures from TCR beta sequences and from how often those sequences occurred across donors. What the work shows at the level of the full study, not this receptor alone: Because the 87-base-pair reads could not distinguish some IMGT-functional V segments, including TRBV6-2 and TRBV6-3, those segments were excluded. Most TCR sequences were seen in very few donors, while some public TCRs were found in many individuals. In this cohort, only TCR beta chains were sequenced, and detectable features were limited by the absence of alpha or paired-chain data. Cytomegalovirus status was reported to be diagnosed by the classifier with high specificity and sensitivity in both the original and validation cohorts. Sequencing depth was assumed to be roughly uniform across donors in the presence/absence analyses, though that assumption may not hold. A few of the identified cytomegalovirus-associated TCR beta chains were confirmed in vitro to be specific for cytomegalovirus antigens. According to a later genetic analysis, donors in an Asian-associated ancestry cluster had fewer N-insertions in productive TCRs than the roughly 660-donor mean. In a later analysis, most CMV-associated TCR beta chains were found to appear HLA-restricted, with HLA associations seemingly driven largely by CMV exposure. The earlier analysis of 587 of the donors excluded about 16 rarely observed V segments, including chromosome 9 orphons, because counts were too low. A later analysis found that HLA-associated TCR beta chains were more clonally expanded and had lower generation probabilities than equally common non-associated chains. When HLA alleles, especially DR and DQ, strongly co-occurred, attributing TCR associations to individual alleles was difficult. In a later genetic analysis, a missense DCLRE1C variant was associated with V-gene and J-gene trimming of TCR beta chains, and the association was replicated in an independent cohort. The study listed around 160 TCR beta chains as associated with cytomegalovirus. A further reported finding was that TCR beta sequences accurately predicted the HLA-A and HLA-B alleles for most subjects in the first cohort. An earlier analysis of 587 of the donors showed that most TCR beta V segments appeared in productive rearrangements either about 87% or about 30% of the time, which broadly matched IMGT annotations. Specific HLA alleles were associated with 15,000 to 20,000 TCR beta sequences at a false discovery rate of 0.05 in a later analysis. Because HLA typing was missing for some donors at each locus, association tests included only the typed subset. According to the authors, the approach could potentially be generalized to other disease states and immunological phenotypes. In a later analysis, the rate of TCR association differed among HLA loci, with DRB1 alleles having the most associated TCRs and HLA-C alleles having the fewest. Several of the top co-occurrence clusters appeared to be linked to parvovirus B19, influenza, CMV and Epstein-Barr virus, according to a later analysis. A cluster of highly shared sequence variants was judged likely to represent a technical artifact of the sequencing pipeline. The only immune exposure information available for the cohort was CMV serostatus. Correlated functional status among segregating V segments might reflect linkage disequilibrium, but an unknown experimental factor could not be ruled out.

In total, 666 healthy bone marrow donors made up the cohort. All cohort members were sampled while nominally healthy, although unrecorded immune exposures were likely present. The donor tested CMV seronegative and was one of the 352 seronegative cohort members. A peripheral blood sample was provided by each donor, and peripheral blood mononuclear cells were used for TCR beta sequencing. The Qiagen DNeasy Blood Extraction Kit was used to extract genomic DNA from the blood cell samples. Points on this clone: Its antigen target is currently unknown. No clone much larger than this one lies a single base away; base qualities are absent.

The library relied on the immunoSEQ multiplex PCR assay. For the multiplex PCR, a mixture combining 60 forward primers for TCR Vbeta segments and 13 reverse primers for TCR Jbeta segments was used. A multiplex PCR assay on genomic DNA amplified the CDR3 region of rearranged TCR beta genes. On the Illumina HiSeq System, the amplified TCR beta libraries were sequenced as 87-base-pair reads. The original pipeline was this. A later analysis tallied approximately 87 million unique TCR beta chains across the 666 repertoires, and approximately 12 million of those chains were shared by two or more donors. A nearest-neighbor algorithm error-corrected the raw reads and collapsed the reads into unique sequences, merging closely related sequences to remove PCR and sequencing errors. Alignment of CDR3 sequences to IMGT reference sequences was used to assign V, D and J gene segments. For a sequence to be retained, a match of at least six nucleotides to both a V gene segment and a J gene segment was required. Rearrangements were called productive when the CDR3 lacked stop codons and stayed in frame with V and J; all others were non-productive. CDR3 was defined according to IMGT convention as the region running from the second conserved V-encoded cysteine to the conserved J-encoded phenylalanine. In an earlier analysis of around 540 of the donors, sequences lacking an unambiguous match to a single V gene segment were excluded. An earlier analysis of fewer than 750 of the donors classified V segments as functional when productive rearrangements were above 56.7% and as segregating when the standard deviation between donors was above 5%. To diagnose cytomegalovirus status from the catalog of TCR beta chain sequences, a statistical classification framework was built. V and J gene assignment, in a later analysis, came from comparing TCR nucleotide sequences with IMGT/GENE-DB human TR gene sequences. A later analysis assigned CDR3 sequences and most-parsimonious VDJ recombination scenarios with the TCRdist pipeline. In a later analysis, every TCR beta chain was defined by the combination of its CDR3 amino acid sequence and its V-gene family, and reads without a unique V-gene family were dropped. To address suspected cross-contamination and a sequencing artifact, a later analysis removed some 620 highly shared, low-generation-probability nucleotide sequences. In a later analysis, a clonal expansion index for each public chain was calculated from normalized within-repertoire ranks of inferred template counts. Generation probabilities in a later analysis came from a VDJ recombination model fitted to out-of-frame rearrangements, and those results were checked against IGoR. A later analysis scored TCR-TCR, TCR-HLA and TCR-CMV co-occurrence with hypergeometric tests, applying a repertoire-size bias correction to TCR pairs. A later analysis estimated false discovery rates by permuting HLA or CMV assignments 20 times. In a later analysis, co-occurring TCRs were grouped with DBSCAN, and TCRdist sequence similarity was added when clustering was performed within HLA-allele-positive subsets. Repertoires with fewer than 30,000 or more than 120,000 public chains, plus five repertoires with anomalous nucleotide sharing, were excluded from co-occurrence clustering. The clones in this table, taken by TCRdb from immuneACCESS, are in-frame only. Not every clone is retained; where verified, under half of the shortfall comes from an unresolved V gene, and the cause of the rest is unknown. Clonal size and the V and J genes are those of that table, whereas D and trimming came from the DNA. This sample gives 70,000 or so clones in total; roughly 90% of them show up just once. Of the sample, roughly 2% is held by the ten largest clones.

Between the V and J ends, shortened by 0 bases and 2 bases respectively, the junction contains 11 bases. In the germline V gene (reference sequence), CDR1 corresponds to LNHNV and CDR2 to YYDKDF. Spanning cysteine to phenylalanine, the CDR3 consists of 15 amino acids. The sequence is cut down to CDR3 DNA, 45 bases in frame from base 1. Specimen: PBMCs. The TCR was taken from a woman aged 25 to 39 in good health and CMV-seronegative. The chain is assembled from TRBV15 and TRBJ2-7, with TRBD1 perhaps the D gene, on 6 matching bases. The CDR3 corresponds to CATSRDTGPPYEQYF. The bases are TGTGCCACCAGCAGAGATACAGGGCCTCCCTACGAGCAGTACTTC.